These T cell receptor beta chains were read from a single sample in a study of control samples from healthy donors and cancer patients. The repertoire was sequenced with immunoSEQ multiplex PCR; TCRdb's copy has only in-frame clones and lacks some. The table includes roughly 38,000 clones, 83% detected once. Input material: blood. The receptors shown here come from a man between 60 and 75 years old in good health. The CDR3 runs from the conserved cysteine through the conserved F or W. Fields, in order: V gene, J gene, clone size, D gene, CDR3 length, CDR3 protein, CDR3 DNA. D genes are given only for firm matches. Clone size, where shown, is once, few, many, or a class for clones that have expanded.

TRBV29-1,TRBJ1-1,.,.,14,CSVKGQGVNTEAFF,TGCAGCGTTAAAGGACAAGGGGTGAACACTGAAGCTTTCTTT
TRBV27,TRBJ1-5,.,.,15,CASSLSAWGNQPQHF,TGTGCCAGCAGTTTATCGGCCTGGGGCAATCAGCCCCAGCATTTT
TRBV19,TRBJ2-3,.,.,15,CATQRWASSTDTQYF,TGTGCCACCCAGCGTTGGGCCTCTAGCACAGATACGCAGTATTTT
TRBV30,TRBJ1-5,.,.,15,CAWSGVGTISQPQHF,TGTGCCTGGAGTGGGGTTGGGACAATAAGTCAGCCCCAGCATTTT
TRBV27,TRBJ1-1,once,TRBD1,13,CASSENRGLEAFF,TGTGCCAGCAGTGAGAACAGGGGACTTGAAGCTTTCTTT
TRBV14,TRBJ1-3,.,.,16,CASSTQSRISGNTIYF,TGTGCCAGCAGCACTCAATCCCGGATCTCTGGAAACACCATATATTTT
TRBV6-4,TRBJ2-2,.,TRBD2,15,CASTKTSGTGGELFF,TGTGCCAGCACTAAGACTAGCGGGACCGGCGGGGAGCTGTTTTTT
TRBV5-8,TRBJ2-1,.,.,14,CASSLGGGFREQFF,TGTGCCAGCAGCTTGGGGGGGGGCTTCCGTGAGCAGTTCTTC
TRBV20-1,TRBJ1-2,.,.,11,CSAIQGLGYTF,TGCAGTGCTATCCAGGGACTTGGCTACACCTTC
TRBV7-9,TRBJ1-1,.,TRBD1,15,CASSVGQGLNTEAFF,TGTGCCAGCAGCGTGGGACAGGGGTTGAACACTGAAGCTTTCTTT
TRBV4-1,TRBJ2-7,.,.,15,CASSQAPRQGYEQYF,TGCGCCAGCAGCCAAGCACCGAGGCAGGGCTACGAGCAGTACTTC
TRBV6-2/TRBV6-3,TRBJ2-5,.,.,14,CASSSRTTQETQYF,TGTGCCAGCAGTTCGAGGACAACCCAAGAGACCCAGTACTTC
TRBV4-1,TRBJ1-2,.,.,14,CASSRQTESYGYTF,TGCGCCAGCAGCCGACAGACGGAATCCTATGGCTACACCTTC
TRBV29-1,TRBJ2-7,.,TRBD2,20,CSVEDTERTSGRAGAYEQYF,TGCAGCGTTGAAGATACGGAGAGGACTAGCGGGAGGGCCGGGGCCTACGAGCAGTACTTC
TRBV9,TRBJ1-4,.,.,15,CASSQRGEWNEKLFF,TGTGCCAGCAGCCAAAGGGGGGAGTGGAATGAAAAACTGTTTTTT
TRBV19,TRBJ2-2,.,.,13,CASSSRVVGELFF,TGTGCCAGTAGTTCGAGGGTTGTTGGGGAGCTGTTTTTT
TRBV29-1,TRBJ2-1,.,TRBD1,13,CGVRAGGRGEQFF,TGCGGCGTCCGGGCAGGGGGTCGCGGTGAGCAGTTCTTC
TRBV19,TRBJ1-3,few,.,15,CASTLDRNSGNTIYF,TGTGCCAGTACCCTGGACAGAAACTCTGGAAACACCATATATTTT